This note documents a single T cell receptor beta chain sequence. In the authors' methods: How many nucleated cells were present was estimated from reference gene primer amplification. TCRdb's copy holds only in-frame clones and misses some; the assay was immunoSEQ multiplex PCR. The D gene and trimming were derived from the DNA, and the V and J assignments and clone size from that table. The top ten clones hold less than 2% of a sample with roughly 250,000 clones, roughly 84% of them seen once. This sample was included in a study of blood T cell repertoires in COVID-19. About the research overall: Specimens from acute and convalescent COVID-19 originated in the United States, Italy and Spain.

CDR1 and CDR2 (germline): MNHEY, SMNVEV (reference sequence). V shed 7 bases and J 8 bases; nucleotides not matched to a gene: 5. CDR3 length: 14 amino acids. The TCR originated in a woman aged 40 to 50 who had recovered from COVID-19. Input material: peripheral blood. The chain has TRBV27 and TRBJ1-6, with 10 positions matching TRBD1. The CDR3 here is CASTSGQGDSPLHF. DNA of the CDR3: TGTGCCAGCACCTCAGGACAGGGGGATTCACCCCTCCACTTT.